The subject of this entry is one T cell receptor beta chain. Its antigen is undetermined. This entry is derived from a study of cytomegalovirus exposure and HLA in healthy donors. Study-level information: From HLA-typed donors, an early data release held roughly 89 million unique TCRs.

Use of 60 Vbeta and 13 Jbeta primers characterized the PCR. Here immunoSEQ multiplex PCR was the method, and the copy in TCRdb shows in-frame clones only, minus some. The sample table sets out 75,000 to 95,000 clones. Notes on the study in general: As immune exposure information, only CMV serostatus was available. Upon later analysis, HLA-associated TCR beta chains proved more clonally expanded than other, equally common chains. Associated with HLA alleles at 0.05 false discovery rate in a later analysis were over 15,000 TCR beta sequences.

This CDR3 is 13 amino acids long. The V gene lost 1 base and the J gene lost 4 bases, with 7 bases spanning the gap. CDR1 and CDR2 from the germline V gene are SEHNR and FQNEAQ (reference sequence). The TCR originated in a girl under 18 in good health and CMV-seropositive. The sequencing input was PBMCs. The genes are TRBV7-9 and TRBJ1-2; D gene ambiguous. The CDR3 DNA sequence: TGTGCCAGCAGCTTAGTTCCCCTCTATGGCTACACCTTC. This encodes CASSLVPLYGYTF.